This T cell receptor beta chain stems from a study of Graves' ophthalmopathy and Graves' hyperthyroidism. Turning to the study itself: Peripheral blood was collected at initial diagnosis, before any treatment. Study results and limitations: The study's model predicted ophthalmopathy progression at around 70% sensitivity and 72% to 85% specificity. Most expanded clonotypes from thyroid (those above 0.001 frequency) were also found in blood.

The CDR3 covers 17 residues. The germline V gene has CDR1 MNHNS and CDR2 SASEGT. V was pared by 2 bases and J by 5 bases, with 13 bases of the junction left unmatched. RNA served as the template for amplifying TCR beta CDR3 regions. A first-round RT-PCR used HTBI primers, followed by a second-round multiplex PCR. Each CDR3 protein gets one entry after TCRdb re-called the multiplex PCR reads with MiXCR. The sample consists of 200,000 to 250,000 distinct CDR3 sequences, around a fifth of them appearing once. Many counts were recorded for this clonotype. What it recognizes is unknown. The V gene is TRBV6-1, the J gene TRBJ2-5; TRBD2 agrees at 8 bases. Source material: peripheral blood. The receptor was isolated from a woman between 50 and 59 years old with Graves' ophthalmopathy. CDR3: CASSESSGTRVWETQYF. The CDR3 DNA reads as TGTGCCAGCAGTGAAAGTTCTGGGACTAGGGTGTGGGAGACCCAGTACTTC.